One sample yielded the 21 T cell receptor beta chains listed below, sequenced in a study of cytomegalovirus exposure and HLA in healthy donors. Clones were sequenced by immunoSEQ multiplex PCR, and TCRdb holds only the in-frame ones, with some missing. Of 150,000 to 160,000 clones in the sample, about 86% were seen once. The specimen was PBMCs. The receptors were gathered from a human donor in good health.

A single count supports this clone. At one end, the junction sequence differs from germline, possibly due to a read error. The CDR3 DNA reads TGTGCCAGCAGTTTAGGCAGGGGTACCTACGAGCAGTACTTC. Protein product: CASSLGRGTYEQYF. This chain connects TRBV11-2 to TRBJ2-7, with TRBD1 as a possible D gene (6 bases). Germline assignment: CDR1 SGHAT and CDR2 FQNNGV. The CDR3 spans 14 residues. Filled out from reference TRBV11-2 and TRBJ2-7, the complete variable domain reads EAGVAQSPRYKIIEKRQSVAFWCNPISGHATLYWYQQILGQGPKLLIQFQNNGVVDDSQLPKDRFSAERLKGVDSTLKIQPAKLEDSAVYLCASSLGRGTYEQYFGPGTRLTVT.

A note on this clone: A much larger clone lies one base from this, so it may be a read error. V is TRBV27 and J is TRBJ1-1, with 9 bases lining up with TRBD1. The CDR3 has 13 residues. Per the germline V gene, CDR1 is MNHEY and CDR2 is SMNVEV (reference sequence). After removal of 4 bases from V and 3 bases from J, the junction contained 0 bases not matched to a gene. The CDR3 nucleotides read TGTGCCAGCAGTTGGACAGGGGACACTGAAGCTTTCTTT. Translated: CASSWTGDTEAFF.

CDR3 sequence reads: CASSYDSGHPYEQYF. The CDR3 DNA reads TGTGCCAGCAGCTACGATTCGGGACACCCTTACGAGCAGTACTTC. V is TRBV11-1 and J is TRBJ2-7; D may be TRBD1 (6 bases). The CDR3 is 15 residues long. CDR1 is SGHAT, CDR2 FQDESV, per germline (reference sequence). Between the trimmed V and J ends, which lost 4 bases and 4 bases, there was a span of 17 bases.

This clone was counted only a few times. This chain links TRBV25-1 with TRBJ2-2; a possible D gene is TRBD1 (7 bases). The CDR3 covers 13 residues. The germline V gene encodes CDR1 MGHDK and CDR2 SYGVNS. The germline V and J ends were trimmed by 6 bases and 7 bases, with 12 bases remaining between them. Here the CDR3 reads CASSGGGHGELFF. CDR3 DNA sequence: TGTGCCAGCAGCGGAGGGGGCCACGGGGAGCTGTTTTTT.

J is TRBJ1-1 and V is TRBV5-1; 10 positions match TRBD1. V trimming: 4 bases; J trimming: 2 bases; junction bases outside the gene matches: 5. Germline assignment: CDR1 SGHRS and CDR2 YFSETQ. The CDR3 loop spans 15 amino acids. CDR3 DNA sequence: TGCGCCAGCAGCGTGCGACAGGGGGCCAACACTGAAGCTTTCTTT. Protein sequence: CASSVRQGANTEAFF.

The chain recombines TRBV7-8 with TRBJ2-7; 7 nucleotides agree with TRBD1. The CDR3 runs 17 residues. In germline, CDR1 is SGHVS, CDR2 FQNEAQ. The V segment lost 2 bases and the J segment 0 bases; nucleotides outside the gene matches: 10. Written as DNA, the CDR3 is TGTGCCAGCAGCTTAATTCCGGGACAGAGGAGCTCCTACGAGCAGTACTTC. It encodes CASSLIPGQRSSYEQYF.

The chain is built from TRBV7-9 and TRBJ2-1; TRBD2 matches at 10 bases. CDR3 length: 16 amino acids. Trimming at V came to 3 bases and at J to 4 bases, leaving 6 bases not matched to a gene. CDR1 is SEHNR, CDR2 FQNEAQ, per germline (reference sequence). The CDR3 DNA follows: TGTGCCAGCAGCTTGGTTAGCGGGAGGTCTTACAATGAGCAGTTCTTC. Its translation is CASSLVSGRSYNEQFF.

In its sample, this clone was seen a few times. V gene TRBV4-1 combines with J gene TRBJ2-2, with D tentatively TRBD1 (6 bases). CDR3 length: 16 residues. Trimming stripped 0 bases from V and 5 bases from J, with 13 bases between. Per germline, CDR1 MGHRA and CDR2 YSYEKL. The CDR3 coding sequence is TGCGCCAGCAGCCAAGAGGGCAGGGGATGGACCGGGGAGCTGTTTTTT. Amino acid sequence: CASSQEGRGWTGELFF.

This chain uses TRBV5-6 with TRBJ1-4; the D is unclear. Looked up from germline, CDR1 is SGHDT and CDR2 is YYEEEE. This CDR3 contains 15 residues. Deletions cut 3 bases from V and 6 bases from J, with 15 bases between. The CDR3 nucleotides read TGTGCCAGCAGCTATATTACTAGACCTGATGAAAAACTGTTTTTT. It is translated as CASSYITRPDEKLFF.

The V and J genes are TRBV19 and TRBJ1-1; 8 bases align to TRBD1. Germline loops: CDR1 LNHDA, CDR2 SQIVND (reference sequence). This CDR3 has 14 amino acids. Germline trimming cut 5 bases from V and 4 bases from J; bases unmatched to any gene: 6. For the CDR3, the DNA is TGTGCCAGTAGTTGGACAGGGCGGGGCACTGAAGCTTTCTTT. It specifies CASSWTGRGTEAFF.

This clone was detected once. V is TRBV11-3 and J is TRBJ1-1; D is ambiguous. Germline lookup yields CDR1 SGHNT and CDR2 YENEEA. The CDR3 has 11 residues. V shed 5 bases and J shed 7 bases, with 8 bases lying between them. Here the CDR3 DNA reads TGTGCCAGCAGCCCCGCGGGTGAAGCTTTCTTT. This sequence encodes CASSPAGEAFF.

In its sample, this clone was seen once. The rearrangement joins TRBV15 to TRBJ2-7; 7 bases agree with TRBD2. Germline CDR1 reads LNHNV; CDR2 reads YYDKDF (reference sequence). CDR3 length: 18 residues. V was clipped by 0 bases and J by 0 bases; unmatched bases: 11. CDR3 in DNA: TGTGCCACCAGCAGAGATCCCAGTCCTAGCGGACTCTCCTACGAGCAGTACTTC. This sequence encodes CATSRDPSPSGLSYEQYF.

The rearrangement uses TRBV7-9 and TRBJ1-2, with 7 nucleotides matching TRBD1. This CDR3 has 13 residues. CDR1 SEHNR and CDR2 FQNEAQ come from the germline V gene (reference sequence). The V gene end was trimmed by 6 bases and the J gene end by 4 bases; junction bases not matched to a gene: 5. As DNA, the CDR3 is TGTGCCAGCAGGGCCACAGGGGCCTATGGCTACACCTTC. Translated: CASRATGAYGYTF.

J is TRBJ2-7 and V is TRBV19, with 8 positions matching TRBD2. The CDR3 contains 14 residues. Germline assignment: CDR1 LNHDA and CDR2 SQIVND (reference sequence). Losses at the gene ends were 2 bases for V and 6 bases for J; bases not matched to a gene: 6. CDR3 coding DNA: TGTGCCAGTAGTATATCGGGGGGGGCTGGCGAGCAGTACTTC. This sequence encodes CASSISGGAGEQYF.

The CDR3 DNA sequence: TGTGCCAGCAGCTTCGGGGTAAACACCGGGGAGCTGTTTTTT. This sequence encodes CASSFGVNTGELFF. The gene calls are TRBV7-3 and TRBJ2-2; D may be TRBD2 (5 bases). This CDR3 region has 14 residues. Germline V lookup: CDR1 SGHTA, CDR2 FQGTGA. Trimming took off 3 bases at V and 2 bases at J, with 7 bases between the two ends.

The V and J genes are TRBV7-2 and TRBJ1-5; D unclear. Germline V lookup: CDR1 SGHTA, CDR2 FQGNSA. The CDR3 loop spans 14 amino acids. V lost 3 bases and J 7 bases, leaving 13 bases between the germline ends. This CDR3 reads CASSFTPSGQPQHF. The CDR3 DNA sequence: TGTGCCAGCAGCTTTACCCCTAGTGGGCAGCCCCAGCATTTT.

V gene TRBV5-8 combines with J gene TRBJ1-1, with TRBD1 identical over 7 bases. Germline lookup yields CDR1 SGHTS and CDR2 YDEGEE. Trimming cost V 2 bases and J 2 bases; bases outside gene matches: 6. This CDR3 is 15 amino acids long. In nucleotides, the CDR3 is TGTGCCAGCAGCTTCGGGGACAGAGACAACACTGAAGCTTTCTTT. Translated, it gives CASSFGDRDNTEAFF.

This clone has just a few counts. The chain employs TRBV7-2 and TRBJ1-2; the D gene is possibly TRBD1 (6 bases). This CDR3 contains 14 residues. V lost 4 bases to trimming and J lost 6 bases, with 15 bases between them. Germline V lookup: CDR1 SGHTA, CDR2 FQGNSA. CDR3 protein: CASSSFDTGHGYTF. CDR3 nucleotides: TGTGCCAGCAGCTCGTTCGATACAGGGCATGGCTACACCTTC. The full variable domain, with the rest looked up from reference TRBV7-2 and TRBJ1-2, is GAGVSQSPSNKVTEKGKDVELRCDPISGHTALYWYRQSLGQGLEFLIYFQGNSAPDKSGLPSDRFSAERTGGSVSTLTIQRTQQEDSAVYLCASSSFDTGHGYTFGSGTRLTVV.

This clone was found once. The genes are TRBV28 and TRBJ2-2; perhaps TRBD2 as D (5 bases). Germline V gene lookup returns CDR1 MDHEN and CDR2 SYDVKM. V was pared by 2 bases and J by 7 bases, with 5 bases between. This CDR3 region has 12 residues. CDR3: CASSLGGGELFF. The CDR3 nucleotides are TGTGCCAGCAGTTTAGGAGGCGGGGAGCTGTTTTTT.

J is TRBJ2-7 and V is TRBV28, with D perhaps TRBD2 (6 bases). Per germline, CDR1 MDHEN and CDR2 SYDVKM. V was shortened by 6 bases and J by 3 bases, with 18 bases between the two germline ends. This CDR3 is built from 15 residues. The CDR3 region has the DNA TGTGCCAGCAGCAGCCGGGACTCGGGACGCTACGAGCAGTACTTC. Translating gives CASSSRDSGRYEQYF.

Written as DNA, the CDR3 is TGTGCCAGCAGTTTATACGCGTACTACGAGCAGTACTTC. Its protein is CASSLYAYYEQYF. The chain joins TRBV28 to TRBJ2-7; D is undetermined. Germline V gene lookup returns CDR1 MDHEN and CDR2 SYDVKM. Between the trimmed V and J ends, which lost 1 base and 3 bases, there was a span of 7 bases. The CDR3 consists of 13 residues.